This T cell receptor (beta chain) appears in the sequencing data of a study of blood T cell repertoires in COVID-19. Sequenced by immunoSEQ multiplex PCR; TCRdb stores in-frame clones only, minus some. The table lists nearly 55,000 clones, more than 60% of them singletons. V lost 5 bases and J 0 bases, leaving 8 bases between the germline ends. The CDR3 is 13 residues long. Germline lookup yields CDR1 GTSNPN and CDR2 SVGIG (reference sequence). This TCR was recovered from a human donor with active or convalescent COVID-19. The donor label of this sample is uncertain. The sample was peripheral blood. The genes are TRBV30 and TRBJ1-3; D not certain. CDR3 sequence: CAWSRSSGNTIYF. The CDR3 DNA is TGTGCCTGGTCCCGCAGCTCTGGAAACACCATATATTTT.